The 18 T cell receptor beta chains below all came from one sample that was sequenced in a study of technical replicates of blood from several donors. TCRdb keeps only in-frame clones here, not all; method: immunoSEQ multiplex PCR. The profile shows 70,000 to 85,000 clones, roughly 97% of them singletons. Sample: T cells isolated from PBMCs. Every receptor here comes from a human donor in good health.

The chain recombines TRBV6-5 with TRBJ1-1; D gene unclear. Germline loops: CDR1 MNHEY, CDR2 SVGAGI. The CDR3 is 13 amino acids. Trimming left V 2 bases short and J 7 bases short, with 11 bases between. CDR3 sequence: CASSYQAGDEAFF. CDR3 bases: TGTGCCAGCAGTTACCAGGCCGGCGATGAAGCTTTCTTT.

This clone was seen only once. The rearrangement links TRBV9 to TRBJ1-6; D is unresolved. The CDR3 extends over 13 amino acids. Germline V gene lookup returns CDR1 SGDLS and CDR2 YYNGEE. Trimming shortened V by 0 bases and J by 7 bases, and 5 bases separated the two germline ends. The CDR3 DNA is TGTGCCAGCAGCGTAGGTCAGAATTCACCCCTCCACTTT. Residues: CASSVGQNSPLHF.

For the CDR3, the DNA is TGTGCCAGCAGTTTCCATCCTGGGGCCAACGTCCTGACTTTC. Its protein is CASSFHPGANVLTF. The chain uses TRBV28 and TRBJ2-6; D gene unclear. The germline CDR1 and CDR2 sequences are MDHEN and SYDVKM. The CDR3 spans 14 residues. Trimming pared 3 bases from V and 2 bases from J, leaving 5 bases between.

V usage is TRBV28 and J usage is TRBJ1-5, with D tentatively TRBD1 (5 bases). The germline V gene encodes CDR1 MDHEN and CDR2 SYDVKM. The CDR3 is 15 residues long. Trimming removed 5 bases at V and 6 bases at J, with 17 bases between. CDR3 sequence: CASSRQFLLTQPQHF. The CDR3 DNA reads as TGTGCCAGCAGTAGACAGTTTCTCCTAACTCAGCCCCAGCATTTT.

The CDR3 spells CASDVGGSGRGNEQFF. CDR3 sequence (DNA): TGTGCCAGCGACGTCGGGGGTAGCGGGAGAGGCAATGAGCAGTTCTTC. This chain uses TRBV7-6 with TRBJ2-1; 9 bases line up with TRBD2. V lost 8 bases, J lost 6 bases, and 14 bases stayed unmatched. Germline V CDR1 and CDR2: SGHVS, FNYEAQ. This CDR3 comprises 16 residues.

This CDR3 reads CASSQVSGTGANVLTF. The CDR3 nucleotides are TGCGCCAGCAGCCAAGTGTCAGGCACTGGGGCCAACGTCCTGACTTTC. The chain combines TRBV4-1 with TRBJ2-6; no clear D gene. Germline V gene sequence: CDR1 MGHRA, CDR2 YSYEKL. V lost 1 base to trimming and J lost 2 bases, with 9 bases between them. The CDR3 totals 16 residues.

The gene calls are TRBV28 and TRBJ1-1; possibly TRBD1 for D (6 bases). Per the germline V gene, CDR1 is MDHEN and CDR2 is SYDVKM. The CDR3 sequence is 14 residues long. V was trimmed by 6 bases and J by 4 bases, leaving 15 bases between them. The CDR3: CASSSGGGGTEAFF. The CDR3 DNA sequence: TGTGCCAGCAGCTCCGGGGGGGGCGGCACTGAAGCTTTCTTT.

The chain recombines TRBV19 with TRBJ1-1, with D perhaps matching TRBD1 (6 bases). V dropped 8 bases and J dropped 4 bases, with 23 bases sitting between them. This CDR3 contains 16 residues. The germline V gene encodes CDR1 LNHDA and CDR2 SQIVND (reference sequence). This CDR3 is CASGDRRNFPGTEAFF. The CDR3 DNA reads as TGTGCCAGTGGAGACAGGCGAAATTTTCCTGGCACTGAAGCTTTCTTT.

The CDR3 spells CASNFGDRTHQPQHF. The CDR3 DNA follows: TGTGCCAGCAATTTCGGGGACAGGACGCATCAGCCCCAGCATTTT. The V call is TRBV28, the J call TRBJ1-5; 8 nucleotides match TRBD1. The V segment lost 7 bases and the J segment 5 bases; nucleotides outside the gene matches: 10. The CDR3 length is 15 residues. In germline, CDR1 is MDHEN, CDR2 SYDVKM.

This chain connects TRBV5-1 to TRBJ1-1, with D perhaps TRBD1 (6 bases). V lost 0 bases and J 5 bases, leaving 14 bases between the germline ends. CDR3 size: 15 residues. Per the germline V gene, CDR1 is SGHRS and CDR2 is YFSETQ. For the CDR3, the DNA is TGCGCCAGCAGCTTGGAACAGGGAAGTGGGACTGAAGCTTTCTTT. It is translated as CASSLEQGSGTEAFF.

This chain uses TRBV11-2 with TRBJ1-1; tentatively, D is TRBD1 (6 bases). V was trimmed by 3 bases and J by 9 bases, leaving 20 bases between them. CDR3 size: 15 residues. The germline CDR1 and CDR2 sequences are SGHAT and FQNNGV. CDR3 nucleotide sequence: TGTGCCAGCAGCTTGCTCACTGGCGCAGGGGCGAAAGCTTTCTTT. Translating it yields CASSLLTGAGAKAFF. Full variable domain (remainder filled in from reference TRBV11-2 and TRBJ1-1): EAGVAQSPRYKIIEKRQSVAFWCNPISGHATLYWYQQILGQGPKLLIQFQNNGVVDDSQLPKDRFSAERLKGVDSTLKIQPAKLEDSAVYLCASSLLTGAGAKAFFGQGTRLTVV.

This chain links TRBV30 with TRBJ1-1, with D possibly TRBD1 on 5 matching bases. CDR3 size: 13 residues. Trimming shortened V by 2 bases and J by 4 bases, and 11 bases separated the two germline ends. The germline V gene has CDR1 GTSNPN and CDR2 SVGIG (reference sequence). This CDR3 is CAWSPTGGTEAFF. The CDR3 region has the DNA TGTGCCTGGAGTCCTACGGGGGGCACTGAAGCTTTCTTT.

This clone was observed a single time. The chain carries TRBV4-2 and TRBJ2-1, with D possibly matching TRBD2 (7 bases). The V and J ends lost 0 bases and 1 base respectively, with 22 bases between them. CDR1 is LGHNA and CDR2 is YNFKEQ in the germline V gene. CDR3 length: 20 residues. The CDR3 DNA follows: TGTGCCAGCAGCCAAGATAGAGCGGGTCTAGGGGGGGGATCCTACAATGAGCAGTTCTTC. This translates into CASSQDRAGLGGGSYNEQFF.

Remarks on this clone: At one of its ends the junction is not consistent with the germline gene, which may arise from a read error. The V gene is TRBV7-7, the J gene TRBJ2-3; D is perhaps TRBD2 (7 bases). CDR1 is SSHAT, CDR2 FNYEAQ, per germline (reference sequence). The CDR3 has 13 amino acids. In nucleotides, the CDR3 is TGTGCTAGCAGCTTAGACGAGGGGGGGACGCAGTATTTT. Protein product: CASSLDEGGTQYF.

This sequence joins TRBV18 and TRBJ2-3, with TRBD2 identical over 10 bases. The germline gives CDR1 KGHSH, CDR2 LQKENI. With 6 bases clipped from V and 3 bases from J, the junction kept 9 bases outside the gene matches. This CDR3 is 16 amino acids long. The CDR3 loop is CASSSWSSGRTDTQYF. CDR3 bases: TGTGCCAGCTCCTCGTGGAGTAGCGGGAGGACAGATACGCAGTATTTT. The full variable domain, rest sourced from reference TRBV18 and TRBJ2-3, is NAGVMQNPRHLVRRRGQEARLRCSPMKGHSHVYWYRQLPEEGLKFMVYLQKENIIDESGMPKERFSAEFPKEGPSILRIQQVVRGDSAAYFCASSSWSSGRTDTQYFGPGTRLTVL.

V and J are TRBV28 and TRBJ1-2, with 12 bases fitting TRBD1. V gave up 8 bases and J gave up 8 bases; unmatched junction bases: 21. This CDR3 is 18 amino acids long. CDR1 and CDR2 from the germline V gene are MDHEN and SYDVKM. The CDR3 nucleotides read TGTGCCAGCTGCTATAGGCTCTTCTCGGGACAGGGGGCTTGGGGCTACACCTTC. Amino acid sequence: CASCYRLFSGQGAWGYTF.

The chain joins TRBV2 to TRBJ1-1; tentative D call: TRBD1 (6 bases). The CDR3 is 15 amino acids. Germline assignment: CDR1 SNHLY and CDR2 FYNNEI. V was trimmed by 4 bases and J by 0 bases, leaving 12 bases between them. CDR3 protein: CASSGARDMNTEAFF. The DNA for the CDR3 is TGTGCCAGCAGTGGGGCTAGGGACATGAACACTGAAGCTTTCTTT.

The chain carries TRBV4-1 and TRBJ2-7; maybe TRBD2 (5 bases). Between the trimmed V and J ends, which lost 4 bases and 3 bases, there was a span of 13 bases. Germline V lookup: CDR1 MGHRA, CDR2 YSYEKL. CDR3 size: 14 residues. The CDR3 DNA is TGCGCCAGCAGCCGGAGCGGCGAGAGCTACGAGCAGTACTTC. This codes for CASSRSGESYEQYF.